This entry describes one T cell receptor beta chain. Its antigen has not been determined. No per-base quality is available; no much larger clone lies one base away. The entry originates in a study of CD8 T cells in Susac syndrome (dated by TCRdb to the late 2010s). Describing the broader study: Among the Susac syndrome patients who were sequenced, clinically active disease was present in 5 or 6 and clinical remission was observed in roughly eight. At the time of blood withdrawal, Susac syndrome patients were either therapy-naive, taking corticosteroids (with some also receiving IVIg), or on IVIg alone. Repertoire sequencing was used to test whether CD8+ T cell activation and differentiation in Susac syndrome was antigen driven. Clonality of the CD8+ T cell repertoire was compared between roughly eleven healthy donors, approximately 14 Susac syndrome patients and about 15 multiple sclerosis patients.

High-throughput TCR beta sequencing profiled peripheral blood CD8+ and CD4+ T cells from healthy donors, Susac syndrome patients and multiple sclerosis patients. The Susac syndrome patients fulfilled recently defined diagnostic criteria for either definite or probable disease. Bulk CD8+ and CD4+ T cells were purified magnetically by negative isolation, whereas CD8+ TEMRA cells were enriched by FACS. Blood was drawn into EDTA tubes, processed within 24 hours, and PBMCs were isolated by density gradient centrifugation. PBMCs intended for TCR sequencing were cryopreserved in liquid nitrogen and were subsequently thawed in a 37 degrees C water bath. The sorted or isolated CD4+, CD8+ and CD8+ TEMRA cells reached a purity of at least 90%. The cysteine opens and the phenylalanine closes a CDR3 of 15 amino acids. Only the CDR3 DNA is retained, 45 bases long and in frame from the first base. CDR1 is given as LGHNA and CDR2 as YSLEER, both from the germline V gene. V is shortened by 0 bases, J by 2 bases, and the region joining them spans 8 bases.

Beyond this particular receptor, the publication reports: Clonal expansion was seen in Susac syndrome CD8+ repertoires, peaking in CD8+ TEMRA cells and being greater in clinically active patients than in remitting ones. The study acknowledged that relatively few individuals were included in the TCR sequencing and HLA analysis. In the total CD8+ and CD8+ TEMRA repertoires, about 16 and five Susac-specific public clones, respectively, were identified.

RNA was extracted with the RNeasy kit and roughly 0.45 to 1 ug was reverse transcribed using random hexamers. The immunoSEQ multiplex PCR assay, covering 54 Vbeta and 13 Jbeta segments, was used to amplify TCR beta CDR3 regions. To correct PCR amplification bias, a synthetic template baseline was used for both primer optimization and computational correction. In the original analysis: Only productive sequences were kept, with reads annotated to V, D and J genes according to IMGT and analyzed in immunoSEQ Analyzer. To calculate clonality, Shannon entropy was normalized by log2 of the number of productive unique sequences and then subtracted from one. Public and private clones were assessed among the 100 most prevalent clones of each patient and control. Susac-specific clones were defined as absent from healthy and MS cohorts, approximately 1,000 published viral clones and other ImmuneACCESS disease sequences. The public reads were quality trimmed at Q25 with fastp and then assembled into clones with MiXCR by TCRdb, keeping productive beta chains. Rows are unified per CDR3 protein, each entry keeping the most common DNA and genes. TCRdb's processing, not the authors', yielded these V and J calls. This sample gives tens of thousands of distinct CDR3 sequences in total; around 94% of them show up just once. Of the sample, more than 0.8% falls within the top ten clones.

This receptor was identified in a human donor with Susac syndrome. In this chain, TRBV4-3 is recombined with TRBJ2-1; the D gene lacks a confident call. Specimen: CD8+ T cells from PBMCs. The sequence in DNA is TGCGCCAGCAGCCAAGATCAGGATCCCTACAATGAGCAGTTCTTC. Its product reads: CASSQDQDPYNEQFF.